Presented here are 7 T cell receptor beta chains from one specimen sequenced in a study of cytomegalovirus exposure and HLA in healthy donors. Using immunoSEQ multiplex PCR, the repertoire was profiled, and TCRdb retains in-frame clones only, with some absent. Here the sample spans 260,000 or so clones, around nine tenths being singletons. Sequenced material: PBMCs. Receptor source: a woman in her late teens or twenties in good health and CMV-seronegative.

The rearrangement uses TRBV11-1 and TRBJ2-2, with TRBD1 matching 7 bases. The CDR3 runs to 16 residues. Germline loops: CDR1 SGHAT, CDR2 FQDESV (reference sequence). V trimming: 2 bases; J trimming: 3 bases; junction bases outside the gene matches: 6. CDR3 DNA: TGTGCCAGCAGCTTAATCACAGGGGTACACACCGGGGAGCTGTTTTTT. This codes for CASSLITGVHTGELFF.

This rearrangement joins TRBV25-1 to TRBJ2-7; 11 bases are shared with TRBD1. Looked up from germline, CDR1 is MGHDK and CDR2 is SYGVNS. The CDR3 spans 14 residues. V gave up 5 bases and J gave up 4 bases; unmatched junction bases: 4. CDR3 sequence (DNA): TGTGCCAGCAGTTGGACAGGGGGCACGTACGAGCAGTACTTC. It is translated as CASSWTGGTYEQYF.

This sequence joins TRBV27 and TRBJ1-1; no definite D call. With 5 bases removed from V and 0 bases from J, the gap between germline ends came to 16 bases. CDR1 is MNHEY, CDR2 SMNVEV, per germline (reference sequence). This CDR3 is 16 amino acids long. This CDR3 is CASSPYPFVMNTEAFF. CDR3 coding DNA: TGTGCCAGCAGTCCTTATCCTTTCGTAATGAACACTGAAGCTTTCTTT.

The chain uses TRBV27 and TRBJ2-3, with D tentatively TRBD2 (6 bases). Germline V gene sequence: CDR1 MNHEY, CDR2 SMNVEV (reference sequence). The V end was cut by 2 bases, the J end by 5 bases, with 8 bases between. This CDR3 is 13 amino acids long. The CDR3 here is CASSLRRGDTQYF. CDR3 sequence (DNA): TGTGCCAGCAGTTTAAGGCGGGGAGATACGCAGTATTTT.

This sequence joins TRBV13 and TRBJ2-2; TRBD2 agrees at 11 bases. The J segment lost 2 bases and the V segment lost 5 bases, leaving 19 bases of the junction unmatched. CDR1 and CDR2 from the germline V gene are PRHDT and FYEKMQ (reference sequence). CDR3 size: 21 residues. This CDR3 is CASSTGRSRASGRTNTGELFF. Here the CDR3 DNA reads TGTGCCAGCAGCACAGGCCGGTCGAGGGCTAGCGGGAGGACCAACACCGGGGAGCTGTTTTTT.

This chain uses TRBV9 with TRBJ2-5; 8 bases map to TRBD2. The V gene end was trimmed by 0 bases and the J gene end by 5 bases; junction bases not matched to a gene: 6. Germline CDR1 reads SGDLS; CDR2 reads YYNGEE. The CDR3 spans 15 residues. The CDR3: CASSVAVAGRETQYF. CDR3 DNA sequence: TGTGCCAGCAGCGTAGCGGTAGCGGGACGGGAGACCCAGTACTTC.

V is TRBV28 and J is TRBJ1-5; D uncertain. Looked up from germline, CDR1 is MDHEN and CDR2 is SYDVKM. There are 14 residues in the CDR3. V lost 3 bases, J lost 4 bases, and 10 bases lay in between. The CDR3 sequence: CASSFRSGNQPQHF. The CDR3 nucleotides read TGTGCCAGCAGTTTTAGATCGGGGAATCAGCCCCAGCATTTT.